Below are 14 T cell receptor beta chains sequenced from a single sample in a study of early T cells in non-severe SARS-CoV-2 infection. Each CDR3 protein gets one entry after TCRdb re-called the 5' RACE reads with MiXCR. This sample has about 90,000 distinct CDR3 sequences, with approximately 12% found just once. The specimen was whole blood, collected at baseline. These receptor sequences come from an adult who was a healthcare worker with PCR-confirmed SARS-CoV-2 infection or an uninfected control (not recorded which).

This clonotype was observed a handful of times. The chain has TRBV27 and TRBJ1-1; 9 positions match TRBD1. The CDR3 has 13 residues. V lost 5 bases and J lost 4; bases outside the gene matches: 2. CDR1 and CDR2 from the germline V gene are MNHEY and SMNVEV (reference sequence). CDR3 amino acids: CASSPQGATEAFF. CDR3 bases: TGTGCCAGCAGTCCACAGGGGGCCACTGAAGCTTTCTTT.

The chain carries TRBV5-8 and TRBJ1-2, with unresolved D. The CDR3 length is 11 residues. V shed 4 bases and J shed 3 bases, with 4 bases lying between them. CDR1 is SGHTS, CDR2 YDEGEE, per germline. The CDR3 bases are TGTGCCAGCAGCCCAGACTATGGCTACACCTTC. Translating it yields CASSPDYGYTF.

The chain uses TRBV3-1 and TRBJ2-5; D is possibly TRBD1 (6 bases). This CDR3 has 14 amino acids. Germline V gene sequence: CDR1 LGHDT, CDR2 YNNKEL (reference sequence). Trimming pared 0 bases from V and 5 bases from J, leaving 10 bases between. CDR3 residues: CASSQEGGIETQYF. In nucleotides, the CDR3 is TGTGCCAGCAGCCAAGAAGGGGGAATCGAGACCCAGTACTTC.

DNA for the CDR3: TGTGCCAGCAGTGCCGGACAGGGGGCCACAGATACGCAGTATTTT. Amino acids: CASSAGQGATDTQYF. This chain links TRBV12-3 or TRBV12-4 with TRBJ2-3, with TRBD1 matching 11 bases. J lost 2 bases, V lost 5 bases, and 3 bases had no gene match. The CDR3 length is 15 residues.

The table lists this clonotype with a few counts. This chain joins TRBV9 and TRBJ2-2, with D tentatively TRBD1 or TRBD2 (5 bases each). The CDR3 has 15 residues. V lost 0 bases and J 2 bases, leaving 8 bases between the germline ends. Germline assignment: CDR1 SGDLS and CDR2 YYNGEE. The CDR3 is CASSVGGVNTGELFF. The CDR3 bases are TGTGCCAGCAGCGTAGGAGGGGTAAACACCGGGGAGCTGTTTTTT.

The CDR3 spells CASSLTGTTKETQYF. In DNA, the CDR3 is TGTGCCAGCAGCTTGACAGGGACGACAAAAGAGACCCAGTACTTC. This chain uses TRBV7-3 with TRBJ2-5; 7 bases are shared with TRBD1. From germline, CDR1 is SGHTA and CDR2 FQGTGA. The J segment lost 3 bases and the V segment lost 3 bases, leaving 7 bases of the junction unmatched. This CDR3 spans 15 amino acids.

This clonotype was found many times. The chain links TRBV4-2 to TRBJ2-4, with D perhaps TRBD1 (6 bases). Germline CDR1 reads LGHNA; CDR2 reads YNFKEQ. V was shortened by 4 bases and J by 3 bases, with 13 bases between the two germline ends. The CDR3 is 15 residues long. The CDR3 sequence: CASSPTGSGKNIQYF. The CDR3 coding sequence is TGTGCCAGCAGCCCTACAGGGTCGGGCAAAAACATTCAGTACTTC.

The sample holds a few counts of this clonotype. V is TRBV5-1 and J is TRBJ2-7; D is uncertain. Per the germline V gene, CDR1 is SGHRS and CDR2 is YFSETQ. This CDR3 spans 11 amino acids. V dropped 2 bases and J dropped 4 bases, with 4 bases sitting between them. In nucleotides, the CDR3 is TGCGCCAGCAGCTTTGGTTACGAGCAGTACTTC. Translation: CASSFGYEQYF. Together with reference TRBV5-1 and TRBJ2-7, the CDR3 gives the full variable domain: KAGVTQTPRYLIKTRGQQVTLSCSPISGHRSVSWYQQTPGQGLQFLFEYFSETQRNKGNFPGRFSGRQFSNSRSEMNVSTLELGDSALYLCASSFGYEQYFGPGTRLTVT.

V is TRBV28 and J is TRBJ2-5; D is perhaps TRBD2 (7 bases). The V end lost 5 bases, the J end lost 7 bases, and 20 bases lay between the germline ends. CDR1 MDHEN and CDR2 SYDVKM come from the germline V gene. The CDR3 extends over 15 amino acids. This CDR3 reads CASSPNPGGGVTQYF. The CDR3 nucleotides are TGTGCCAGCAGTCCCAACCCTGGGGGGGGCGTGACCCAGTACTTC.

This clonotype was picked up many times. The V and J genes are TRBV11-2 and TRBJ2-7, with 9 bases aligning to TRBD2. Germline lookup yields CDR1 SGHAT and CDR2 FQNNGV. This CDR3 is built from 15 residues. V was clipped by 1 base and J by 3 bases; unmatched bases: 4. Here the CDR3 reads CASSLVGSGSYEQYF. In nucleotides, the CDR3 is TGTGCCAGCAGCTTAGTCGGTAGCGGGAGCTACGAGCAGTACTTC.

This clonotype was found many times. This chain links TRBV9 with TRBJ2-7, with D maybe TRBD2 (5 bases). Trimming left V 0 bases short and J 7 bases short, with 20 bases between. The CDR3 sequence is 16 residues long. Germline CDR1 and CDR2: SGDLS and YYNGEE. The DNA for the CDR3 is TGTGCCAGCAGCGTAGGAAGGGATCGGACTCCGGGGGAGCAGTACTTC. Amino acids: CASSVGRDRTPGEQYF.

This clonotype has more than one count but fewer than ten. V usage is TRBV21-1 and J usage is TRBJ2-7; TRBD1 was called by the table and not checked on the DNA. TRBV21-1 is tagged as a pseudogene. This CDR3 region has 13 residues. This CDR3 is CASSKGNRSEQYF. The DNA of the CDR3 is TGTGCCAGCAGCAAAGGTAACAGGAGCGAGCAGTACTTC.

The V gene is TRBV28, the J gene TRBJ1-6; 7 bases are a match to TRBD1. Germline trimming cut 4 bases from V and 8 bases from J; bases unmatched to any gene: 11. CDR1 and CDR2 (germline): MDHEN, SYDVKM. CDR3 length: 16 amino acids. DNA for the CDR3: TGTGCCAGCAGTTCTAAGGGGGCTTCATCCTATTCACCCCTCCACTTT. Translating gives CASSSKGASSYSPLHF.

This clonotype was detected many times. V is TRBV29-1 and J is TRBJ2-3, with no clear D. The length of the CDR3 is 13 residues. V was cut by 2 bases and J by 2 bases, with 8 bases left in between. Germline V gene data show CDR1 as SQVTM and CDR2 as ANQGSEA. As DNA, the CDR3 is TGCAGCGTTGAACTGGGTACCACAGATACGCAGTATTTT. Amino acid sequence: CSVELGTTDTQYF.